These 3 T cell receptor beta chains were all obtained from the same sample, sequenced in a study of shared clonotypes between healthy human individuals. TCRdb's table, derived via immunoSEQ multiplex PCR, lists solely in-frame clones and lacks some. The table lists approximately 1.5 million clones, roughly 98.5% of them singletons. The specimen was naive CD4+ T cells sorted from blood. This sample's subset: CD45RA+ positively selected. The receptors were sampled from a man younger than 40 in good health.

The V and J genes are TRBV11-2 and TRBJ2-7; D is undetermined. The CDR3 runs 13 residues. Per the germline V gene, CDR1 is SGHAT and CDR2 is FQNNGV. Trimming took off 6 bases at V and 3 bases at J, with 12 bases between the two ends. The CDR3 coding sequence is TGTGCCAGCAGGCTAAGTTCGAACTACGAGCAGTACTTC. Translating it yields CASRLSSNYEQYF.

This chain connects TRBV28 to TRBJ2-2, with D perhaps given as TRBD1 or TRBD2 (5 bases each). The CDR3 is 12 amino acids. The V and J ends lost 7 bases and 4 bases respectively, with 7 bases between them. The germline V gene has CDR1 MDHEN and CDR2 SYDVKM. The CDR3 region has the DNA TGTGCCAGCAATGGGGGCACCGGGGAGCTGTTTTTT. As protein: CASNGGTGELFF. Full variable domain (outside the CDR3, taken from reference TRBV28 and TRBJ2-2): DVKVTQSSRYLVKRTGEKVFLECVQDMDHENMFWYRQDPGLGLRLIYFSYDVKMKEKGDIPEGYSVSREKKERFSLILESASTNQTSMYLCASNGGTGELFFGEGSRLTVL.

The chain employs TRBV27 and TRBJ1-4; D may be TRBD1 (5 bases). Germline lookup yields CDR1 MNHEY and CDR2 SMNVEV (reference sequence). Deletions cut 5 bases from V and 8 bases from J, with 12 bases between. CDR3 length: 13 amino acids. CDR3 sequence (DNA): TGTGCCAGCAGTCGAACAGGAGCCGAAAAACTGTTTTTT. This gives the protein CASSRTGAEKLFF. Together with reference TRBV27 and TRBJ1-4, the CDR3 gives the full variable domain: EAQVTQNPRYLITVTGKKLTVTCSQNMNHEYMSWYRQDPGLGLRQIYYSMNVEVTDKGDVPEGYKVSRKEKRNFPLILESPSPNQTSLYFCASSRTGAEKLFFGSGTQLSVL.